This T cell receptor beta chain appears in the sequencing data of a study of Ad26.COV2.S vaccination and SARS-CoV-2 variants. Looking at the study overall: Within the COV1001 Ad26.COV2.S trial arm, the donor was enrolled.

This CDR3 is 13 amino acids long. Germline-derived CDR1 and CDR2 are SGHNT and YYREEE (reference sequence). V was pared by 1 base and J by 3 bases, with 6 bases between. On this clone itself: Its target is not known.

The treatment: about 20 received Ad26.COV2.S at low or high dose, single or two shots; 5 received placebo; per-sample allocation not given. Day 63 after the first vaccine or placebo injection was the time point for sampling. The donor's status was that of an adult aged 18-55 years in Boston. Overall study results and limits: Ad26.COV2.S recipients had broader spike-specific TCRs (P = 0.0014).

Assay: immunoSEQ multiplex PCR; the TCRdb copy retains only in-frame clones and omits some. The sample carries 350,000 to 550,000 clones, roughly 89% recorded once. The genes are TRBV5-4 and TRBJ2-3, with D unresolved. The sample in question was peripheral blood, obtained in a trial of Ad26.COV2.S vaccine versus placebo. The sequence derives from a person between 18 and 60 years old who received the Ad26.COV2.S COVID-19 vaccine or a placebo. As DNA, the CDR3 is TGTGCCAGCAGCTTGAATCCGACAGATACGCAGTATTTT. Protein: CASSLNPTDTQYF.